This record looks at one TCR beta chain sequence and its context. Germline V gene sequence: CDR1 WNHNN, CDR2 SYGVQD (reference sequence). The CDR3 consists of 12 residues. Trimming stripped 8 bases from V and 4 bases from J, with 10 bases between. The data stem from a study of blood T cell repertoires in COVID-19. Study-wide context: The origin of the acute and convalescent COVID-19 samples was the United States, Italy and Spain.

Sequencing used immunoSEQ multiplex PCR; TCRdb keeps in-frame clones, though not all of them. The data contain about 99,000 clones, over 75% of them singletons. The rearrangement uses TRBV10-1 and TRBJ2-3, with D perhaps matching TRBD2 (6 bases). The sequencing sample was made of peripheral blood. The receptor was derived from a human donor in a cohort sampled during active or convalescent COVID-19. Here the CDR3 DNA reads TGCGCCAGCGCCGGGGGTGCAGATACGCAGTATTTT. This translates into CASAGGADTQYF.